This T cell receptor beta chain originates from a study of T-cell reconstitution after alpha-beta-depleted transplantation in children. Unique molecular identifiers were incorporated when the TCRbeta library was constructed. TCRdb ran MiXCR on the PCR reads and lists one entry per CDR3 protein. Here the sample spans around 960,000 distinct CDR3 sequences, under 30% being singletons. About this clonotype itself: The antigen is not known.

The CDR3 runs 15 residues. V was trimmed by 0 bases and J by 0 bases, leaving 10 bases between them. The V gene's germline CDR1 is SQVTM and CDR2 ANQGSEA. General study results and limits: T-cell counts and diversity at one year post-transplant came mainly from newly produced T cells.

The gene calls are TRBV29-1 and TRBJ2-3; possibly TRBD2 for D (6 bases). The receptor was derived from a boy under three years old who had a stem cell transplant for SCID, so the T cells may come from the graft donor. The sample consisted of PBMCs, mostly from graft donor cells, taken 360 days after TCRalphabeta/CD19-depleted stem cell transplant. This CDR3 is CSVEDRGTSTDTQYF. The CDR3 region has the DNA TGCAGCGTTGAAGATCGGGGGACTAGCACAGATACGCAGTATTTT.